This T cell receptor beta chain appears in the sequencing data of a study of PD-1 blockade in classical Hodgkin lymphoma. At the level of the study: Nivolumab dosing for patients was 3 mg/kg, administered intravenously every 2 weeks.

Study results and caveats: Reported baseline diversity: healthy donors highest, relapsed/refractory patients lowest.

The repertoire was sequenced with immunoSEQ multiplex PCR; TCRdb's copy has only in-frame clones and lacks some. This repertoire shows tens of thousands of clones, 88% found once; its top ten account for around 20%. Details on this clone: The antigen remains unidentified.

Time point given: cycle 4 day 1 (C4D1), after five to seven weeks of nivolumab. Every patient had relapsed following autologous stem cell transplantation, and cohorts differed in brentuximab vedotin exposure. Germline V lookup: CDR1 WNHNN, CDR2 SYGVQD (reference sequence). This CDR3 has 15 amino acids. V was pared by 3 bases and J by 2 bases, with 13 bases between. This TCR derives from a human donor with classical Hodgkin lymphoma. The sequenced sample was peripheral blood mononuclear cells (PBMCs), obtained before the fourth cycle of nivolumab. The chain uses TRBV10-1 and TRBJ2-5; TRBD2 is a possible D gene (6 bases). CDR3 sequence (DNA): TGCGCCAGCAGTGAAGGGAAAGCGGGTCAAGAGACCCAGTACTTC. Translating it yields CASSEGKAGQETQYF.